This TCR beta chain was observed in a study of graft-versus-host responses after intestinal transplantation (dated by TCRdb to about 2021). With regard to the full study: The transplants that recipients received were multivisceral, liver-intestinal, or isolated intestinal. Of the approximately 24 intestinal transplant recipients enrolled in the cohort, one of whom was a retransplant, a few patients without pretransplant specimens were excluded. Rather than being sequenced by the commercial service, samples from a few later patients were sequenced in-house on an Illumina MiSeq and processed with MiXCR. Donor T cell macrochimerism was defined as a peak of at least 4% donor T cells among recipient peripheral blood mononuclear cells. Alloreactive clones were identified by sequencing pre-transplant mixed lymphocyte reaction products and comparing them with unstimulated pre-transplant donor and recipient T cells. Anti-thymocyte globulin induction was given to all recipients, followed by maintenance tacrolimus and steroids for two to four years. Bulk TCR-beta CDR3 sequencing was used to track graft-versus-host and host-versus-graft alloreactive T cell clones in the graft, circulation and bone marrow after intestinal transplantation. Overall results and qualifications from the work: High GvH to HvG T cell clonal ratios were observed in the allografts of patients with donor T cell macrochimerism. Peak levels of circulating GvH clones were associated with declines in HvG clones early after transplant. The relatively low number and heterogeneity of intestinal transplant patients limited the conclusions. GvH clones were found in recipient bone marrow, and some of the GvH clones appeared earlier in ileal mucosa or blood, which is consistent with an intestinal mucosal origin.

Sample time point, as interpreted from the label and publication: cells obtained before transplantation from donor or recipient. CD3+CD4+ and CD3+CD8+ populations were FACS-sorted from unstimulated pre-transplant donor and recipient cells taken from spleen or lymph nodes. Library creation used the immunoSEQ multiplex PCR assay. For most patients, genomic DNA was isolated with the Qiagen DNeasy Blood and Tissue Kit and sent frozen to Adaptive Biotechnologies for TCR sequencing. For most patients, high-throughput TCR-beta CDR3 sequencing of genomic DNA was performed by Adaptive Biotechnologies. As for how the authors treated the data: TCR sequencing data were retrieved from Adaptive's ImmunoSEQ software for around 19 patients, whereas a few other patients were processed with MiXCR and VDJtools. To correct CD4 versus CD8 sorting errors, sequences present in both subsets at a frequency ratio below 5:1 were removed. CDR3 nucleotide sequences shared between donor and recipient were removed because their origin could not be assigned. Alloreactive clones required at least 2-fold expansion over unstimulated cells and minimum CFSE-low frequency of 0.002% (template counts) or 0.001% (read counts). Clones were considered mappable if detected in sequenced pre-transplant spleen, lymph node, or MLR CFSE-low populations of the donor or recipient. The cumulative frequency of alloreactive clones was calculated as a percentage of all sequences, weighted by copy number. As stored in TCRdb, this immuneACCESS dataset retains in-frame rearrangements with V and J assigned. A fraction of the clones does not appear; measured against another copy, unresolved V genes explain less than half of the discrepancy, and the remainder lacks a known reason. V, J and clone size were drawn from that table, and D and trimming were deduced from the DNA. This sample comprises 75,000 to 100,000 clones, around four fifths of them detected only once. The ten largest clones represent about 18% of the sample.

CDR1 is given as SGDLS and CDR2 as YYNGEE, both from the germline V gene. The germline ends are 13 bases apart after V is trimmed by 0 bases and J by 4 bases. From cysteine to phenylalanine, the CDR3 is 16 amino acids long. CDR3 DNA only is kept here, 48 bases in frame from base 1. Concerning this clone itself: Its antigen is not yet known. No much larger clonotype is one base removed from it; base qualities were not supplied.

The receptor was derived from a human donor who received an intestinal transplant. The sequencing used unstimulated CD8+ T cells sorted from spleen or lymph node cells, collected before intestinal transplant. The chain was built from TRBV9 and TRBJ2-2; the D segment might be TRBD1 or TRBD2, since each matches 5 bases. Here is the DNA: TGTGCCAGCAGCGTAGCAACAGGAGGTGGCACCGGGGAGCTGTTTTTT. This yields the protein CASSVATGGGTGELFF.